This TCR beta chain was obtained from a study of cytomegalovirus exposure and HLA in healthy donors (dated by TCRdb to the late 2010s). Background for the entire study: An earlier analysis of 587 of the donors reported about 280 Gb of sequence data and around 120 million unique TCR beta sequences obtained from approximately 180 million T cells. The study aimed to test whether cataloging public T cell receptors could reveal signatures of past pathogen exposure. An earlier analysis of around 540 of the donors applied high-throughput TCR beta sequencing to assess whether each TCR beta V gene segment acted as functional or pseudogenic. To study patterns of TCR occurrence, a later analysis re-analyzed previously published TCR beta repertoires from 550 to 800 donors and added high-resolution HLA genotyping. Every repertoire in the discovery cohort had been generated on one and the same sequencing platform. Roughly 5 DR-DQ haplotypes were handled as single units for association and clustering, since linkage in the cohort was strong. On average, approximately 250,000 unique TCR beta nucleotide sequences were sequenced per donor among 300 to 500 genotyped donors of the cohort, with 15% to 20% of those sequences being non-productive. The genetic ancestry cluster associated with self-reported Caucasian donors included approximately 85% of the roughly 380 genotyped donors. Using immunosequencing, the study profiled T cell repertoires from about 650 subjects and related those repertoires to cytomegalovirus serostatus. Both class I and class II loci were covered by HLA typing, at four-digit resolution. Donor age, sex, ethnicity and CMV serostatus were compiled alongside the repertoire data. Rather than using new phenotypic data, the later analysis identified candidate immune exposures from TCR beta sequences and from how often those sequences occurred across donors. Typing coverage varied by locus: roughly 629-630 donors for A, B, C, DRB1 and DQB1; approximately 520 for DQA1; over 600 for DPA1; fewer than 480 for DPB1. In a later genetic analysis, genome-wide SNP genotypes for about 55% of the roughly 700 donors were used, and that subset was treated as a discovery cohort. The study combined high-throughput TCR immunosequencing, statistical association of individual TCRs with disease status, and machine learning to predict cytomegalovirus infection status. In addition to the first cohort of hundreds of subjects, a separate validation cohort of approximately 130 different subjects was used. About 300 gigabases of sequencing data and tens of millions of unique TCR sequences were included in an early release covering under 650 HLA-typed donors. Results and caveats for the whole study, not just this receptor: A further reported finding was that TCR beta sequences accurately predicted the HLA-A and HLA-B alleles for most subjects in the first cohort. The earlier analysis of fewer than 750 of the donors excluded seventeen rarely observed V segments, including chromosome 9 orphons, because counts were too low. A cluster of highly shared sequence variants was judged likely to be a technical artifact of the sequencing pipeline. A later analysis reported that several top co-occurrence clusters appeared linked to parvovirus B19, influenza, CMV and Epstein-Barr virus. Correlated functional status among segregating V segments might be attributable to linkage disequilibrium, but an unknown experimental factor could not be ruled out. A later genetic analysis associated a missense DCLRE1C variant with V-gene and J-gene trimming of TCR beta chains, and an independent cohort replicated the association. Immune exposure information for the cohort was limited to CMV serostatus. Only TCR beta chains were sequenced in this cohort, and the absence of alpha or paired-chain data limited detectable features. A later genetic analysis reported fewer N-insertions in productive TCRs among donors in an Asian-associated ancestry cluster than the roughly 620-donor mean. A few of the identified cytomegalovirus-associated TCR beta chains were confirmed in vitro to be specific for cytomegalovirus antigens. Sequencing depth was assumed to be roughly uniform across donors in the presence/absence analyses, though that assumption may not hold. Most TCR sequences were observed very rarely across donors, whereas some public TCRs were present in many individuals. At a false discovery rate of 0.05, a later analysis linked some 17,000 TCR beta sequences to specific HLA alleles. HLA typing was unavailable for some donors at each locus, so association tests used only the typed subset. In a later analysis, HLA-associated TCR beta chains were found to be more clonally expanded and to have lower generation probabilities than equally common non-associated chains. The study gave a list of under 200 TCR beta chains associated with cytomegalovirus. The 87-base-pair reads could not distinguish some IMGT-functional V segments, including TRBV6-2 and TRBV6-3, so those segments were excluded. In an earlier analysis of around 600 of the donors, most TCR beta V segments appeared in productive rearrangements about 87% or about 30% of the time, broadly matching IMGT annotations. Assigning TCR associations to individual alleles was difficult when HLA alleles, especially DR and DQ, strongly co-occurred. It was suggested by the authors that the approach could potentially be generalized to other disease states and immunological phenotypes. A later analysis found that most CMV-associated TCR beta chains appeared HLA-restricted, with HLA associations seemingly driven largely by CMV exposure. The classifier was reported to diagnose cytomegalovirus status with high specificity and sensitivity in both the original and validation cohorts. A later analysis found that TCR association rates varied across HLA loci, with DRB1 alleles showing the most associated TCRs and HLA-C alleles the fewest.

The cohort was made up of under 800 healthy bone marrow donors. At the time of sampling, every cohort member was nominally healthy, though immune exposures that went unrecorded were likely present. The donor was CMV seropositive and belonged to the group of about 290 seropositive cohort members. Each donor provided a peripheral blood sample, and peripheral blood mononuclear cells were used for TCR beta sequencing. Genomic DNA was extracted from the blood cell samples with the Qiagen DNeasy Blood Extraction Kit. Libraries were constructed by the immunoSEQ multiplex PCR assay. The multiplex PCR relied on a mix of 60 forward primers for TCR Vbeta segments and 13 reverse primers for TCR Jbeta segments. The CDR3 region of rearranged TCR beta genes was amplified from genomic DNA by a multiplex PCR assay. The amplified TCR beta libraries were sequenced on the Illumina HiSeq System as 87-base-pair reads. From the authors' description of their analysis: A later analysis tallied 80 million to 95 million unique TCR beta chains across the 660 or so repertoires, and around 10 million of those chains were shared by two or more donors. Raw reads were error-corrected and collapsed into unique sequences by a nearest-neighbor algorithm in which closely related sequences were merged to remove PCR and sequencing errors. To assign V, D and J gene segments, CDR3 sequences were aligned to IMGT reference sequences. For a sequence to be retained, a match of at least six nucleotides was required to both a V gene segment and a J gene segment. Rearrangements were called productive when the CDR3 lacked stop codons and stayed in frame with V and J; all others were non-productive. CDR3 was defined according to IMGT convention as the region running from the second conserved V-encoded cysteine to the conserved J-encoded phenylalanine. Sequences without an unambiguous match to a single V gene segment were excluded from the earlier analysis of 587 of the donors. In an earlier analysis of several hundred of the donors, V segments were called functional above 56.7% productive rearrangements and were called segregating when the between-donor standard deviation exceeded 5%. A statistical classification framework was built to diagnose cytomegalovirus status from the catalog of TCR beta chain sequences. A later analysis assigned V and J genes by comparing TCR nucleotide sequences with IMGT/GENE-DB human TR gene sequences. The TCRdist pipeline was used in a later analysis to assign CDR3 sequences and most-parsimonious VDJ recombination scenarios. In a later analysis, each TCR beta chain was defined by its CDR3 amino acid sequence together with its V-gene family, and reads without a unique V-gene family were excluded. To address suspected cross-contamination and a sequencing artifact, a later analysis removed 550 to 750 highly shared, low-generation-probability nucleotide sequences. In a later analysis, a clonal expansion index was calculated for each public chain from normalized within-repertoire ranks of inferred template counts. A later analysis computed generation probabilities with a VDJ recombination model fitted to out-of-frame rearrangements, and checked the results against IGoR. In a later analysis, TCR-TCR, TCR-HLA and TCR-CMV co-occurrence was scored with hypergeometric tests, and a repertoire-size bias correction was applied to TCR pairs. A later analysis estimated false discovery rates by permuting HLA or CMV assignments 20 times. In a later analysis, co-occurring TCRs were grouped using DBSCAN, with TCRdist sequence similarity added in when clustering inside HLA-allele-positive subsets. Repertoires with fewer than 30,000 or more than 120,000 public chains were left out of co-occurrence clustering, as were about 5 repertoires with anomalous nucleotide sharing. The table comes from immuneACCESS by way of TCRdb, which keeps in-frame sequences with V and J called. Part of the clones is missing from these tables; in studies checked, under half for an unresolved V gene and the rest for unknown reasons. For V, J and clone size, that table is used; D and trimming come from the DNA. For this sample the table gives 150,000 to 200,000 clones, of which about 86% were detected only once. The biggest ten clones account for more than 1.5% of the sample.

Worth noting for this clone: The target of this receptor is not known. The input lacks base qualities; no much larger clone sits a single base away.

V and J are truncated by 4 bases and 0 bases respectively, leaving an intervening sequence of 7 bases. Based on the germline V gene (reference sequence), the CDR1 and CDR2 sequences are LNHDA and SQIVND. The CDR3, from cysteine to phenylalanine, totals 14 residues. Solely the CDR3 DNA is kept, with 42 bases framed from the first base. Input material: PBMCs. The chain is encoded by TRBV19 joined to TRBJ2-1, with the D gene not confidently named. The receptor was derived from a man between 40 and 49 years old in good health and CMV-seropositive. The CDR3 loop reads CASSTGSSYNEQFF. The DNA sequence is TGTGCCAGTAGTACTGGTAGCTCCTACAATGAGCAGTTCTTC.